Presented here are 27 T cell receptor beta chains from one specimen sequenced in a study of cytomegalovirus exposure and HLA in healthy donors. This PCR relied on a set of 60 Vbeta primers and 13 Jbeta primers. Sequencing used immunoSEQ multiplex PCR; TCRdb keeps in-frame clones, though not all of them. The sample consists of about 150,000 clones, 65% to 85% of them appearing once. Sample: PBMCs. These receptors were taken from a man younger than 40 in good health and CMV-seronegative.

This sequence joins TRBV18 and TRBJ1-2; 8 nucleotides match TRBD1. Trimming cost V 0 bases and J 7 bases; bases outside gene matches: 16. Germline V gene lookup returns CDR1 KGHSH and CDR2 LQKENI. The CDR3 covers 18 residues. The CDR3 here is CASSPPISQGARSAGYTF. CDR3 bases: TGTGCCAGCTCACCACCGATAAGCCAGGGGGCGCGTTCTGCTGGCTACACCTTC.

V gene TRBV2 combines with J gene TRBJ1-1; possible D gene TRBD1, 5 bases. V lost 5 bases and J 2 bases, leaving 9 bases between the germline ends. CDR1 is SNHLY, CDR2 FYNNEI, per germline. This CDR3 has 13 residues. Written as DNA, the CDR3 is TGTGCCAGCAGTTCTGACAGTAACACTGAAGCTTTCTTT. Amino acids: CASSSDSNTEAFF.

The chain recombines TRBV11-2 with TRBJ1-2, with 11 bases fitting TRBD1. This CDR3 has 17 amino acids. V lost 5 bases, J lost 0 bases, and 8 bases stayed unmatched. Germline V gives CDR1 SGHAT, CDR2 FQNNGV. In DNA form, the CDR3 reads TGTGCCAGCAGCCACTGGACAGGGGGCTTATCTAACTATGGCTACACCTTC. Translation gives CASSHWTGGLSNYGYTF.

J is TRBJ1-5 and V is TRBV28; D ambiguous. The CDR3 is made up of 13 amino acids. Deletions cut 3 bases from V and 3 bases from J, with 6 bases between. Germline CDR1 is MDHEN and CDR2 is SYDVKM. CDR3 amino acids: CASSLAHNQPQHF. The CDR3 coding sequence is TGTGCCAGCAGTTTGGCCCACAATCAGCCCCAGCATTTT.

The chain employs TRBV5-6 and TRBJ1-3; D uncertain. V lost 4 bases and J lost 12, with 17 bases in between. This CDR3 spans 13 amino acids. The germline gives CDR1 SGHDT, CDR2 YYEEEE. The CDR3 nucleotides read TGTGCCAGCAGCCCGTTAGCTGACGGTGACATATATTTT. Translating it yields CASSPLADGDIYF.

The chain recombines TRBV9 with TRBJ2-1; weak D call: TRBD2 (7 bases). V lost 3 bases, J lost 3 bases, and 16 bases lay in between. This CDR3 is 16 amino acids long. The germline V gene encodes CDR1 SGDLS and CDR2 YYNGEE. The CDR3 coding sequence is TGTGCCAGCAGCGAGGGGGTGGGGGGGGTCTACAATGAGCAGTTCTTC. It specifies CASSEGVGGVYNEQFF.

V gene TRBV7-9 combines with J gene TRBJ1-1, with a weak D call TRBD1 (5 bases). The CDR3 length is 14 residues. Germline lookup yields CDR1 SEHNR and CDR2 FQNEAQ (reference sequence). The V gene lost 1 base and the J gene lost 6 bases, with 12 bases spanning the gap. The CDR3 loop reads CASSLVGRDAEAFF. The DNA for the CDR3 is TGTGCCAGCAGCTTAGTAGGCAGGGATGCTGAAGCTTTCTTT. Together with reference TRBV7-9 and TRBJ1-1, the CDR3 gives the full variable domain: DTGVSQNPRHKITKRGQNVTFRCDPISEHNRLYWYRQTLGQGPEFLTYFQNEAQLEKSRLLSDRFSAERPKGSFSTLEIQRTEQGDSAMYLCASSLVGRDAEAFFGQGTRLTVV.

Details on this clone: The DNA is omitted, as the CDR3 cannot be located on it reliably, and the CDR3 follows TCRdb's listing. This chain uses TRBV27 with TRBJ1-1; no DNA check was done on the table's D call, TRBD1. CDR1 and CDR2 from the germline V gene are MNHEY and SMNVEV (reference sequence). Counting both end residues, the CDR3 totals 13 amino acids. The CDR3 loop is CASSFSGVPVAFF.

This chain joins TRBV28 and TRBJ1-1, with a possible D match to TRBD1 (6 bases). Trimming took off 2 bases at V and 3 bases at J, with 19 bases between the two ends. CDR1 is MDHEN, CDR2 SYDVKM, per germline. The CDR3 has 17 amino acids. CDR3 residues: CASSLIRGLGRDTEAFF. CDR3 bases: TGTGCCAGCAGTTTAATCCGGGGGCTGGGGAGGGACACTGAAGCTTTCTTT. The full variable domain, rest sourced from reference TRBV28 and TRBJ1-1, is DVKVTQSSRYLVKRTGEKVFLECVQDMDHENMFWYRQDPGLGLRLIYFSYDVKMKEKGDIPEGYSVSREKKERFSLILESASTNQTSMYLCASSLIRGLGRDTEAFFGQGTRLTVV.

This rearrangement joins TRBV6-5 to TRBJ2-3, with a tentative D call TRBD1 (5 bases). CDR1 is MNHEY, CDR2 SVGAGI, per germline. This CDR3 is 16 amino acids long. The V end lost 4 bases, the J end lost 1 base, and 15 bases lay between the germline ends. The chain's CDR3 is CASSLGGASRTDTQYF. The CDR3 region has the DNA TGTGCCAGCAGTTTAGGTGGGGCTAGTCGCACAGATACGCAGTATTTT.

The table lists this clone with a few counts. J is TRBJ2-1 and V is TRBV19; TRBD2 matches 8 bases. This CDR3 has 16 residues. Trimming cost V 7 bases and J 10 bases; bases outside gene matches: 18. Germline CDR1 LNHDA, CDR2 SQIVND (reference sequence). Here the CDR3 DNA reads TGTGCCAGTATAGAAATGGGAAGCGGGGGAAAACGGGAGCAGTTCTTC. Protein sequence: CASIEMGSGGKREQFF.

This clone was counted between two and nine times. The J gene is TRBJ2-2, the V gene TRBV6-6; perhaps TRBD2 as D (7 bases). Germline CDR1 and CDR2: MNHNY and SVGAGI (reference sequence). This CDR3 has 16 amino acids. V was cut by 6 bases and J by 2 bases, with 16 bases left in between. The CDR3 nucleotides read TGTGCCAGCAGCTCCGAGGGGGGGCCTAACACCGGGGAGCTGTTTTTT. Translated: CASSSEGGPNTGELFF.

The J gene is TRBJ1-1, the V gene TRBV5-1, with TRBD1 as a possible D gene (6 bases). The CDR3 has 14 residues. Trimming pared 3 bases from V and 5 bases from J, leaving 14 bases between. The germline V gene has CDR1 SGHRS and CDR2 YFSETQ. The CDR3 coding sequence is TGCGCCAGCAGCTACTCCAGGGGAGGGACTGAAGCTTTCTTT. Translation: CASSYSRGGTEAFF. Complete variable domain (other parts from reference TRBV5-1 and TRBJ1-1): KAGVTQTPRYLIKTRGQQVTLSCSPISGHRSVSWYQQTPGQGLQFLFEYFSETQRNKGNFPGRFSGRQFSNSRSEMNVSTLELGDSALYLCASSYSRGGTEAFFGQGTRLTVV.

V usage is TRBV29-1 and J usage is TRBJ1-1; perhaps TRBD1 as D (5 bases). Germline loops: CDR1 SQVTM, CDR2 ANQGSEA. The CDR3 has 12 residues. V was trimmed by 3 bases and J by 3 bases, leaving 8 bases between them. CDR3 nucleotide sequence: TGCAGCGTTGACGGGGGGGACACTGAAGCTTTCTTT. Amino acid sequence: CSVDGGDTEAFF.

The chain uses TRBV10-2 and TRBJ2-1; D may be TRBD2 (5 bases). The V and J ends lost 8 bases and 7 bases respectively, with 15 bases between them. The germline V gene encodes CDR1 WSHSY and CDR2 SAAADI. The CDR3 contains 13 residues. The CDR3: CASEPQTGNEQFF. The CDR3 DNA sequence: TGCGCCAGCGAACCCCAAACGGGAAATGAGCAGTTCTTC.

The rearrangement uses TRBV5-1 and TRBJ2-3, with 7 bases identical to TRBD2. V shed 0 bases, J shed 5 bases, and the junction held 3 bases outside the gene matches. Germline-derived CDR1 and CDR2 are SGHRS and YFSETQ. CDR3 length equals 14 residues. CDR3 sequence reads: CASSLASGGDTQYF. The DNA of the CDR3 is TGCGCCAGCAGCTTGGCCTCGGGGGGAGATACGCAGTATTTT.

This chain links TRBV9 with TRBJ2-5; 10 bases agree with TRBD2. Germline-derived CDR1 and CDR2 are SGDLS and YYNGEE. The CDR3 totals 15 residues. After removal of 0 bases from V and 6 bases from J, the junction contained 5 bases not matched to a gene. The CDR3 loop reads CASSVASSGGQTQYF. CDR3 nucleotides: TGTGCCAGCAGCGTAGCTTCTAGCGGGGGCCAGACCCAGTACTTC. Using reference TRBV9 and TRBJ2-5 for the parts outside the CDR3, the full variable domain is DSGVTQTPKHLITATGQRVTLRCSPRSGDLSVYWYQQSLDQGLQFLIQYYNGEERAKGNILERFSAQQFPDLHSELNLSSLELGDSALYFCASSVASSGGQTQYFGPGTRLLVL.

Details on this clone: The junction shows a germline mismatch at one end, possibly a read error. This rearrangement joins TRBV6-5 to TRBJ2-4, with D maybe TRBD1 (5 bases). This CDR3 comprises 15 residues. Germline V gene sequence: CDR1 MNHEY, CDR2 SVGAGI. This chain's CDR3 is CASSYDSGSVNSQYF. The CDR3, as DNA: TGTGCCAGCAGTTATGACTCAGGGTCGGTGAACAGTCAGTACTTC.

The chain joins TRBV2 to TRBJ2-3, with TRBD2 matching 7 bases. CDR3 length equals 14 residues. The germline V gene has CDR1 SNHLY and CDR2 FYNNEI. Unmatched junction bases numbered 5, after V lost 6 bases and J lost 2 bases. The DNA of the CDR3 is TGTGCCAGCAGCCAAGCGGGGTCCACAGATACGCAGTATTTT. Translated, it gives CASSQAGSTDTQYF.

CDR3 sequence: CASSETSGTTDTQYF. For the CDR3, the DNA is TGTGCCAGCAGTGAGACTAGTGGTACCACAGATACGCAGTATTTT. The chain employs TRBV2 and TRBJ2-3; D may be TRBD2 (6 bases). Deletions cut 3 bases from V and 2 bases from J, with 12 bases between. The length of the CDR3 is 15 residues. Germline values: CDR1 SNHLY, CDR2 FYNNEI.

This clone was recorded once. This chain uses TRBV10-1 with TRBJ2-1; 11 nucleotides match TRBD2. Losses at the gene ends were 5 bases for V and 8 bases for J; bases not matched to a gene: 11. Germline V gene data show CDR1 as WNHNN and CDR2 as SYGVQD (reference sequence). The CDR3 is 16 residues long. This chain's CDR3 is CASSISGTSGWDEQFF. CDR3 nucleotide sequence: TGCGCCAGCAGTATTTCCGGGACTAGCGGTTGGGATGAGCAGTTCTTC.

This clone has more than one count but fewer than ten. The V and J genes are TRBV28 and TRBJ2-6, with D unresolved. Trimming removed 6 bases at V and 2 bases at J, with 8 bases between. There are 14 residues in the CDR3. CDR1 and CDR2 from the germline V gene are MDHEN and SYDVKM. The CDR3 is CASRLSTGANVLTF. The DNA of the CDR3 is TGTGCCAGCAGACTTTCTACTGGGGCCAACGTCCTGACTTTC.

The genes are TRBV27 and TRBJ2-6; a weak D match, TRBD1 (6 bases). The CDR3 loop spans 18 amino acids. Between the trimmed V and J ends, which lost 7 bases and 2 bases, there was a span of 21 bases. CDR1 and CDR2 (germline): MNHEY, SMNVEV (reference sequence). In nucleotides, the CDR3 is TGTGCCAGCAAACTTTTAGAGACAGGTACACCTGGGGCCAACGTCCTGACTTTC. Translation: CASKLLETGTPGANVLTF.

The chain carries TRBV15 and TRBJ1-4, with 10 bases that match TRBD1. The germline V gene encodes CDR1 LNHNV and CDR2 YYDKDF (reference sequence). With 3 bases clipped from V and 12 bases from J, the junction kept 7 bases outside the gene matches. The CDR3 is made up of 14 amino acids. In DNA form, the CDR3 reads TGTGCCACCAGCAGCTCCGGGACAGGGGATGAACTGTTTTTT. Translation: CATSSSGTGDELFF.

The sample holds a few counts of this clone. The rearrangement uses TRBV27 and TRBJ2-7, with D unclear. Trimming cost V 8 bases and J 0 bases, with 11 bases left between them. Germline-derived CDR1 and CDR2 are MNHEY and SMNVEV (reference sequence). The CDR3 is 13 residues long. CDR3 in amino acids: CASRVKSSYEQYF. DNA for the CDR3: TGTGCCAGCCGCGTTAAAAGCTCCTACGAGCAGTACTTC.

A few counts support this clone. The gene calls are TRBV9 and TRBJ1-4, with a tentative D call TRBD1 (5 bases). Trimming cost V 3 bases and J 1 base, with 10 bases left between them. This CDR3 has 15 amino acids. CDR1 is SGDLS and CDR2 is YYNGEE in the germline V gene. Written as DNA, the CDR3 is TGTGCCAGCAGCGCGGGGAGGGGAACTAATGAAAAACTGTTTTTT. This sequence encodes CASSAGRGTNEKLFF.

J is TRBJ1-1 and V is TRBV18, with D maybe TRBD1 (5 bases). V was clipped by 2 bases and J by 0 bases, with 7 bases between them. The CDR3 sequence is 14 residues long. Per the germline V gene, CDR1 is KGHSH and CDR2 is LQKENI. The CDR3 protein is CASSPGALNTEAFF. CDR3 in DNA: TGTGCCAGCTCACCAGGGGCCCTGAACACTGAAGCTTTCTTT.